What follows are 3 T cell receptor beta chains derived from one specimen sequenced in a study of PD-L1 blockade in urothelial cancer. The data were produced by immunoSEQ multiplex PCR, yet TCRdb's version contains in-frame clones alone and is incomplete. The table records about 43,000 clones, roughly 91% of them present only once. The sequencing here drew on PBMCs, taken around atezolizumab (anti-PD-L1) treatment. Receptors originate from a woman aged 55-69 years with urothelial cancer.

The J gene is TRBJ2-7, the V gene TRBV11-2; TRBD2 agrees at 7 bases. CDR3 size: 15 residues. From germline, CDR1 is SGHAT and CDR2 FQNNGV. Trimming took 1 base from V and 4 from J; bases not matched to a gene: 7. CDR3 residues: CASSLVPREVYEQYF. The CDR3 bases are TGTGCCAGCAGCTTAGTCCCCCGGGAGGTTTACGAGCAGTACTTC.

The chain couples TRBV9 to TRBJ1-2; TRBD1 might be the D (6 bases). Trimming cost V 2 bases and J 2 bases, with 13 bases left between them. CDR3 length: 15 amino acids. Germline V gene lookup returns CDR1 SGDLS and CDR2 YYNGEE. Here the CDR3 reads CASSVNPGENYGYTF. CDR3 coding DNA: TGTGCCAGCAGCGTTAACCCAGGGGAGAACTATGGCTACACCTTC.

This rearrangement joins TRBV28 to TRBJ2-7, with 8 nucleotides matching TRBD1. The CDR3 is 15 residues long. Trimming took 3 bases from V and 1 from J; bases not matched to a gene: 5. In germline, CDR1 is MDHEN, CDR2 SYDVKM. Here the CDR3 reads CASSFTGGPSYEQYF. CDR3 sequence (DNA): TGTGCCAGCAGTTTCACAGGGGGACCTTCCTACGAGCAGTACTTC.